The 21 T cell receptor beta chains below were found in one sample sequenced in a study of T cells after yellow fever vaccination (dated 2019 in TCRdb). The library was built by means of 5' RACE. Instrument used: Illumina HiSeq 2500. TCRdb reprocessed the public reads (quality trimming at Q25 with fastp, clone calling with MiXCR) and kept in-frame beta chains. Rows with one shared CDR3 protein collapse into an entry with the most common genes and DNA. Counted in this sample were about 160,000 distinct CDR3 sequences; 6% to 7.5% of them appeared once. Approximately 2.5% of the sample goes to the ten largest clones. According to the study, the label for this sample's treatment or condition signals: live attenuated yellow fever vaccine strain. Material: CD4+ T cells sorted from PBMCs, obtained 5 to 6 days after the first yellow fever vaccination. The receptors were gathered from a man aged 18 to 35 who received the YFV17D yellow fever vaccine.

The V call is TRBV7-3, the J call TRBJ2-7; D may match TRBD1 or TRBD2 (5 bases each). The CDR3 totals 17 residues. The germline CDR1 and CDR2 sequences are SGHTA and FQGTGA. Trimming stripped 2 bases from V and 2 bases from J, with 19 bases between. The CDR3 here is CASSLWFIEGPTYEQYF. In DNA form, the CDR3 reads TGTGCCAGCAGCTTATGGTTTATAGAGGGACCCACCTACGAGCAGTACTTC.

This chain joins TRBV7-6 and TRBJ1-1, with TRBD1 identical over 12 bases. The CDR3 covers 15 residues. Trimming at V came to 5 bases and at J to 4 bases, leaving 5 bases not matched to a gene. Germline V gene data show CDR1 as SGHVS and CDR2 as FNYEAQ. The CDR3 sequence is CASSPGQGAGTEAFF. CDR3 sequence (DNA): TGTGCCAGCAGCCCGGGACAGGGGGCGGGCACTGAAGCTTTCTTT. The full variable domain, completed using reference TRBV7-6 and TRBJ1-1, is GAGVSQSPRYKVTKRGQDVALRCDPISGHVSLYWYRQALGQGPEFLTYFNYEAQQDKSGLPNDRFSAERPEGSISTLTIQRTEQRDSAMYRCASSPGQGAGTEAFFGQGTRLTVV.

With regard to this clonotype: Compared with germline, one end of the junction differs, possibly owing to a read error. The chain joins TRBV5-6 to TRBJ2-7; no clear D. CDR1 is SGHDT and CDR2 is YYEEEE in the germline V gene. The CDR3 spans 13 residues. Here the CDR3 DNA reads TGTGCCATCAGCTTCGGTCTCCCCTACGAGCAGTACTTC. Translating gives CAISFGLPYEQYF. The full variable domain, completed using reference TRBV5-6 and TRBJ2-7, is DAGVTQSPTHLIKTRGQQVTLRCSPKSGHDTVSWYQQALGQGPQFIFQYYEEEERQRGNFPDRFSGHQFPNYSSELNVNALLLGDSALYLCAISFGLPYEQYFGPGTRLTVT.

In its sample, this clonotype was seen many times. The chain links TRBV5-1 to TRBJ1-1; D not resolved. Trimming shortened V by 2 bases and J by 5 bases, and 7 bases separated the two germline ends. Germline assignment: CDR1 SGHRS and CDR2 YFSETQ. This CDR3 has 12 residues. This CDR3 reads CASSFMGTEAFF. The CDR3 nucleotides are TGCGCCAGCAGCTTTATGGGGACTGAAGCTTTCTTT.

Many counts were recorded for this clonotype. The chain combines TRBV5-1 with TRBJ2-3, with unresolved D. Germline CDR1 and CDR2: SGHRS and YFSETQ. The V end was cut by 0 bases, the J end by 2 bases, with 7 bases between. CDR3 length equals 14 residues. The CDR3 coding sequence is TGCGCCAGCAGCTTGGAGCTGAACACAGATACGCAGTATTTT. Translated, it gives CASSLELNTDTQYF.

This chain links TRBV20-1 with TRBJ2-2; D ambiguous. The germline CDR1 and CDR2 sequences are DFQATT and SNEGSKA (reference sequence). V was pared by 5 bases and J by 0 bases, with 7 bases between. This CDR3 spans 13 amino acids. The CDR3 protein is CSAWTTNTGELFF. CDR3 nucleotides: TGCAGTGCTTGGACCACGAACACCGGGGAGCTGTTTTTT.

This clonotype was observed a few times. J is TRBJ2-5 and V is TRBV18; 7 bases fit TRBD2. Trimming removed 3 bases from V and 2 bases from J; junction bases left unmatched: 3. The CDR3 extends over 14 amino acids. CDR1 KGHSH and CDR2 LQKENI come from the germline V gene. CDR3 bases: TGTGCCAGCTCACCGGGGAGGGGTCAAGAGACCCAGTACTTC. Translation: CASSPGRGQETQYF.

This rearrangement joins TRBV5-6 to TRBJ2-7; D unclear. The CDR3 length is 14 residues. The V and J ends lost 4 bases and 0 bases respectively, with 11 bases between them. The germline CDR1 and CDR2 sequences are SGHDT and YYEEEE. The CDR3 sequence: CASSRYGFSYEQYV. For the CDR3, the DNA is TGTGCCAGCAGCAGATACGGATTCTCCTACGAGCAGTACGTC.

This clonotype has a count of ten or more. The chain has TRBV20-1 and TRBJ2-7, with TRBD2 matching over 12 bases. Trimming at V came to 3 bases and at J to 6 bases, leaving 9 bases not matched to a gene. CDR1 is DFQATT and CDR2 is SNEGSKA in the germline V gene (reference sequence). There are 15 residues in the CDR3. This chain's CDR3 is CSAREGLAGSPEQYV. The CDR3 DNA follows: TGCAGTGCTAGGGAAGGACTAGCGGGGTCACCCGAGCAGTACGTC.

This clonotype was found many times. The chain recombines TRBV19 with TRBJ2-7; TRBD1 aligns across 8 bases. CDR1 and CDR2 (germline): LNHDA, SQIVND (reference sequence). V lost 5 bases and J lost 2; bases outside the gene matches: 5. CDR3 length: 14 amino acids. CDR3 region: CASSDRGRTYEQYF. The CDR3 region has the DNA TGTGCCAGTAGTGACAGGGGACGAACCTACGAGCAGTACTTC.

This clonotype has ten or more counts. The CDR3 loop is CASSLDIAKNIQYF. The DNA for the CDR3 is TGTGCCAGCAGCTTAGATATAGCCAAAAACATTCAGTACTTC. This chain connects TRBV7-2 to TRBJ2-4; the D is unclear. V lost 1 base and J lost 0, with 4 bases in between. Per the germline V gene, CDR1 is SGHTA and CDR2 is FQGNSA. The CDR3 runs 14 residues.

This clonotype was observed many times. The chain has TRBV7-9 and TRBJ2-5; D is uncertain. Trimming took 5 bases from V and 5 from J, leaving 9 bases between them. The CDR3 consists of 12 residues. The V gene's germline CDR1 is SEHNR and CDR2 FQNEAQ (reference sequence). CDR3 DNA sequence: TGTGCCAGCAGCCAGGAGAGCGAGACCCAGTACTTC. Translating gives CASSQESETQYF.

This clonotype was picked up a small number of times. The chain employs TRBV19 and TRBJ1-2; D unclear. Trimming removed 7 bases from V and 3 bases from J, with 9 bases in between. CDR1 and CDR2 (germline): LNHDA, SQIVND (reference sequence). The CDR3 runs 12 residues. In DNA form, the CDR3 reads TGTGCCAGTACTGGAGGATACTATGGCTACACCTTC. This encodes CASTGGYYGYTF.

This clonotype was counted a few times. The genes are TRBV20-1 and TRBJ2-5, with D tentatively TRBD1 (6 bases). Per germline, CDR1 DFQATT and CDR2 SNEGSKA (reference sequence). V was cut by 6 bases and J by 3 bases, with 14 bases left in between. This CDR3 has 13 amino acids. The CDR3 protein is CSAGADSKETQYF. DNA for the CDR3: TGCAGTGCGGGAGCGGACAGTAAAGAGACCCAGTACTTC.

This clonotype was detected a few times. V is TRBV28 and J is TRBJ2-6, with unresolved D. The CDR3 length is 15 residues. Trimming took off 2 bases at V and 0 bases at J, with 5 bases between the two ends. Germline V gene sequence: CDR1 MDHEN, CDR2 SYDVKM. CDR3 coding DNA: TGTGCCAGCAGTTTAAGCCGCTCTGGGGCCAACGTCCTGACTTTC. It is translated as CASSLSRSGANVLTF.

The sample holds many counts of this clonotype. The rearrangement joins TRBV7-2 to TRBJ1-1; D is unresolved. CDR1 and CDR2 from the germline V gene are SGHTA and FQGNSA. The germline V and J ends were trimmed by 6 bases and 2 bases, with 7 bases remaining between them. CDR3 size: 12 residues. DNA for the CDR3: TGTGCCAGCAGGGATCCAAACACTGAAGCTTTCTTT. Translated: CASRDPNTEAFF.

The gene calls are TRBV29-1 and TRBJ2-1; TRBD2 matches 10 bases. There are 14 residues in the CDR3. Germline V lookup: CDR1 SQVTM, CDR2 ANQGSEA. After removal of 2 bases from V and 9 bases from J, the junction contained 7 bases not matched to a gene. The CDR3, as DNA: TGCAGCGTTGAAAGGCTAGCGGGGGTCACTGAGCAGTTCTTC. Translation: CSVERLAGVTEQFF.

This clonotype was recorded many times. V and J are TRBV11-3 and TRBJ2-4; 9 nucleotides match TRBD1. CDR1 SGHNT and CDR2 YENEEA come from the germline V gene. This CDR3 comprises 16 residues. Trimming at V came to 1 base and at J to 7 bases, leaving 8 bases not matched to a gene. The CDR3 loop is CASSLGGTGIGNIQYF. The CDR3 DNA reads TGTGCCAGCAGCTTAGGTGGGACAGGGATCGGGAACATTCAGTACTTC.

This clonotype was counted many times. J is TRBJ1-1 and V is TRBV5-1; D possibly corresponds to TRBD1 (6 bases). The germline CDR1 and CDR2 sequences are SGHRS and YFSETQ. Trimming shortened V by 0 bases and J by 4 bases, and 13 bases separated the two germline ends. The CDR3 has 15 residues. The CDR3 sequence: CASSLDSGRGTEAFF. The CDR3 DNA reads as TGCGCCAGCAGCTTGGACTCGGGCAGGGGCACTGAAGCTTTCTTT.

The chain carries TRBV7-2 and TRBJ1-2; D uncertain. Trimming removed 7 bases at V and 7 bases at J, with 16 bases between. The CDR3 totals 13 residues. Germline V CDR1 and CDR2: SGHTA, FQGNSA. CDR3 sequence (DNA): TGTGCCAGCAATAGCGGGCCCCTCTCTGGCTACACCTTC. It is translated as CASNSGPLSGYTF.

This clonotype was seen many times. For the CDR3, the DNA is TGTGCCAGCCGGGACGGCCCCGAAGAGACCCAGTACTTC. Amino acids: CASRDGPEETQYF. The gene calls are TRBV28 and TRBJ2-5, with D perhaps matching TRBD1 or TRBD2 (5 bases each). The V and J ends lost 8 bases and 3 bases respectively, with 13 bases between them. The germline CDR1 and CDR2 sequences are MDHEN and SYDVKM. The CDR3 is made up of 13 amino acids.